This T cell receptor beta chain came from a study of PD-1 blockade in classical Hodgkin lymphoma. Study observations and caveats: Patients who responded completely had about the same baseline diversity as newly diagnosed patients. The CD4+ diversity rise by C4D1 was clearest in complete responders. There remain no defined causes for the repertoire differences, which possibly reflect disease activity or prior therapy. A reduction in baseline TCR diversity was reportedly seen in newly diagnosed patients relative to healthy donors.

Profiling relied on immunoSEQ multiplex PCR, and the TCRdb table lists in-frame clones only, not all of them. Of around 45,000 clones in the sample, over 55% were seen once. Details on this clone: Its antigen remains unidentified.

No patient escaped relapse after autologous stem cell transplantation, and brentuximab vedotin exposure varied. The CDR3 loop spans 17 amino acids. CDR1 is MDHEN and CDR2 is SYDVKM in the germline V gene. V dropped 6 bases and J dropped 1; count of bases not matched to a gene: 11. The TCR sequence derives from a human donor with classical Hodgkin lymphoma. The sequencing here drew on peripheral blood mononuclear cells (PBMCs), taken at baseline. The chain recombines TRBV28 with TRBJ1-2; 10 positions match TRBD1. The CDR3 DNA reads as TGTGCCAGCAGAACATTGACAGGGGGCAACATTAACTATGGCTACACCTTC. This sequence encodes CASRTLTGGNINYGYTF.